A selection of T cell receptor beta chains follows, all from one sample in a study of control samples from healthy donors and cancer patients. Profiled with immunoSEQ multiplex PCR; TCRdb holds only in-frame clones, not every one. The table has roughly 88,000 clones, 93% seen once. Sequencing used blood. The receptors shown here come from a man younger than 35 in good health. The CDR3 runs from the conserved cysteine through the conserved F or W. D genes are given only for firm matches. Part of the rows lack a size; the others show once, few, many or a class for expanded clones.

j_call: TRBJ2-7
d_call: TRBD1
clone_size: .
v_call: TRBV19
cdr3_aa: CASTVSVFRQGNIYEQYF
cdr3_nt: TGTGCCAGTACCGTATCCGTTTTTCGACAGGGGAATATCTACGAGCAGTACTTC

j_call: TRBJ2-3
d_call: TRBD2
clone_size: .
v_call: TRBV30
cdr3_aa: CAWRAGGPWDTQYF
cdr3_nt: TGTGCCTGGAGGGCGGGAGGGCCATGGGATACGCAGTATTTT

j_call: TRBJ1-1
d_call: .
clone_size: .
v_call: TRBV20-1
cdr3_aa: CSAGSNTEAFF
cdr3_nt: TGCAGTGCGGGGTCGAACACTGAAGCTTTCTTT

j_call: TRBJ1-2
d_call: .
clone_size: .
v_call: TRBV6-5
cdr3_aa: CASSYLQQNYGYTF
cdr3_nt: TGTGCCAGCAGTTACTTGCAGCAAAACTATGGCTACACCTTC

j_call: TRBJ1-4
d_call: .
clone_size: .
v_call: TRBV7-9
cdr3_aa: CASSLASKGTNEKLFF
cdr3_nt: TGTGCCAGCAGCTTAGCCTCTAAGGGCACTAATGAAAAACTGTTTTTT

j_call: TRBJ1-1
d_call: TRBD1
clone_size: .
v_call: TRBV12-5
cdr3_aa: CASGLQGTEAFF
cdr3_nt: TGTGCTAGTGGTTTACAGGGGACTGAAGCTTTCTTT

j_call: TRBJ1-1
d_call: .
clone_size: .
v_call: TRBV30
cdr3_aa: CAWRTLNTEAFF
cdr3_nt: TGTGCCTGGAGAACACTTAACACTGAAGCTTTCTTT

j_call: TRBJ2-5
d_call: .
clone_size: .
v_call: TRBV21-1
cdr3_aa: CASTLGGQETQYF
cdr3_nt: TGTGCCAGCACCCTGGGGGGACAAGAGACCCAGTACTTC

j_call: TRBJ2-1
d_call: .
clone_size: .
v_call: TRBV7-2
cdr3_aa: CASSDGGRERRGEQFF
cdr3_nt: TGTGCCAGCAGCGACGGGGGGCGGGAGAGGAGGGGTGAGCAGTTCTTC

j_call: TRBJ1-2
d_call: .
clone_size: .
v_call: TRBV5-8
cdr3_aa: CAILDSEGLNYGYTF
cdr3_nt: TGTGCCATCCTGGACAGCGAAGGGCTTAACTATGGCTACACCTTC

j_call: TRBJ1-4
d_call: .
clone_size: .
v_call: TRBV30
cdr3_aa: CAWARMGATNEKLFF
cdr3_nt: TGTGCCTGGGCAAGAATGGGAGCAACTAATGAAAAACTGTTTTTT

j_call: TRBJ2-3
d_call: TRBD2
clone_size: .
v_call: TRBV7-3
cdr3_aa: CASSLTGLAGRDTQYF
cdr3_nt: TGTGCCAGCAGCTTAACGGGACTAGCGGGAAGAGATACGCAGTATTTT

j_call: TRBJ2-7
d_call: TRBD1
clone_size: .
v_call: TRBV4-1
cdr3_aa: CASSPRQGPEQYF
cdr3_nt: TGCGCCAGCAGCCCACGACAGGGCCCCGAGCAGTACTTC

j_call: TRBJ2-7
d_call: .
clone_size: .
v_call: TRBV27
cdr3_aa: CASSTAGGPYEQYF
cdr3_nt: TGTGCCAGCAGTACCGCTGGGGGCCCTTACGAGCAGTACTTC

j_call: TRBJ1-6
d_call: .
clone_size: .
v_call: TRBV4-1
cdr3_aa: CASSQDWGAMSYNSPLHF
cdr3_nt: TGCGCCAGCAGCCAAGATTGGGGGGCTATGTCCTATAATTCACCCCTCCACTTT

j_call: TRBJ1-5
d_call: TRBD1
clone_size: .
v_call: TRBV6-5
cdr3_aa: CASSLTGAFNQPQHF
cdr3_nt: TGTGCCAGCAGCCTCACAGGGGCGTTCAATCAGCCCCAGCATTTT

j_call: TRBJ2-7
d_call: .
clone_size: .
v_call: TRBV3-1/TRBV3-2
cdr3_aa: CPSSQDISRGRQYF
cdr3_nt: TGTCCCAGCAGCCAAGATATATCGCGGGGTCGGCAGTACTTC

j_call: TRBJ2-6
d_call: TRBD1
clone_size: .
v_call: TRBV7-6
cdr3_aa: CASSKETGPGSGANVLTF
cdr3_nt: TGTGCCAGCAGCAAAGAGACAGGGCCGGGGTCTGGGGCCAACGTCCTGACTTTC

j_call: TRBJ2-1
d_call: .
clone_size: .
v_call: TRBV5-1
cdr3_aa: CASSLIPLTGYDANEQFF
cdr3_nt: TGCGCCAGCAGCTTGATCCCCTTAACAGGGTACGACGCCAATGAGCAGTTCTTC

j_call: TRBJ2-1
d_call: .
clone_size: .
v_call: TRBV11-2
cdr3_aa: CASSLPNNEQFF
cdr3_nt: TGTGCCAGCAGCTTACCCAACAATGAGCAGTTCTTC

j_call: TRBJ1-2
d_call: TRBD1
clone_size: .
v_call: TRBV5-4
cdr3_aa: CASSQTPGQGSDGYTF
cdr3_nt: TGTGCCAGCAGCCAGACCCCGGGACAGGGTTCGGATGGCTACACCTTC

j_call: TRBJ1-5
d_call: TRBD1
clone_size: once
v_call: TRBV6-1
cdr3_aa: CASSEGTGGFYSNQPQHF
cdr3_nt: TGTGCCAGCAGTGAGGGGACAGGGGGCTTTTATAGCAATCAGCCCCAGCATTTT

j_call: TRBJ1-3
d_call: TRBD1
clone_size: .
v_call: TRBV3-1/TRBV3-2
cdr3_aa: CASSQVPRRTGLGNTIYF
cdr3_nt: TGTGCCAGCAGCCAAGTCCCGCGCAGGACAGGGTTGGGAAACACCATATATTTT

j_call: TRBJ1-2
d_call: .
clone_size: .
v_call: TRBV19
cdr3_aa: CASSMRGNRDYGYTF
cdr3_nt: TGTGCCAGTAGTATGCGTGGAAACCGAGACTATGGCTACACCTTC

j_call: TRBJ2-2
d_call: TRBD2
clone_size: .
v_call: TRBV3-1/TRBV3-2
cdr3_aa: CASSQDREVPPGELFF
cdr3_nt: TGTGCCAGCAGCCAAGATCGGGAGGTTCCGCCCGGGGAGCTGTTTTTT

j_call: TRBJ1-1
d_call: .
clone_size: .
v_call: TRBV4-1
cdr3_aa: CASSQGGFTEAFF
cdr3_nt: TGCGCCAGCAGCCAAGGAGGGTTCACTGAAGCTTTCTTT

j_call: TRBJ1-1
d_call: .
clone_size: .
v_call: TRBV25-1
cdr3_aa: CASSEYETHEAFF
cdr3_nt: TGTGCCAGCAGTGAATATGAGACTCACGAAGCTTTCTTT

j_call: TRBJ2-7
d_call: TRBD1
clone_size: few
v_call: TRBV19
cdr3_aa: CASSIGTGPYEQYF
cdr3_nt: TGTGCCAGTAGTATTGGGACAGGGCCCTACGAGCAGTACTTC